The present T cell receptor beta chain was sequenced within a study of blood T cells in healthy people across ages. The CDR3 contains 12 residues. V was clipped by 1 base and J by 2 bases, with 6 bases between them. Germline V gene sequence: CDR1 DFQATT, CDR2 SNEGSKA (reference sequence). It was with a sample-barcoded 5' primer and a J-beta primer mix that a second PCR of about 6 to 11 cycles was run. TCRdb redid the calling of the 5' RACE reads with MiXCR, one entry per CDR3 protein. The table records more than 1.4 million distinct CDR3 sequences, approximately 38% of them present only once. The source material was blood. The source of this sequence is a woman aged 18-29 years in good health. The chain has TRBV20-1 and TRBJ2-7, with D hard to call. Written as DNA, the CDR3 is TGCAGTGCTAGAGGGCCCGCCTACGAGCAGTACTTC. This codes for CSARGPAYEQYF.